These 7 T cell receptor beta chains were sequenced from one sample in a study of graft-versus-host responses after intestinal transplantation. Produced via immunoSEQ multiplex PCR; TCRdb's table is partial and in-frame only. The table has 60,000 to 75,000 clones, around 90% seen once. These receptors have no identified antigens. Source: unstimulated CD8+ T cells sorted from spleen or lymph node cells, taken before intestinal transplant. These receptor sequences come from a human donor who received an intestinal transplant.

The chain joins TRBV5-1 to TRBJ2-7; D may be TRBD1 (5 bases). The CDR3 runs to 15 residues. Germline values: CDR1 SGHRS, CDR2 YFSETQ. Trimming left V 4 bases short and J 1 base short, with 15 bases between. As DNA, the CDR3 is TGCGCCAGCAGCCCCCTGACAGAGAGGTCCTACGAGCAGTACTTC. This encodes CASSPLTERSYEQYF.

The chain employs TRBV29-1 and TRBJ1-1, with TRBD1 matching over 7 bases. Germline V gene sequence: CDR1 SQVTM, CDR2 ANQGSEA. The CDR3 runs to 17 residues. With 1 base clipped from V and 1 base from J, the junction kept 12 bases outside the gene matches. The CDR3 DNA is TGCAGCGTTGAAGGGGGAGGACAGGCGATACGGAACACTGAAGCTTTCTTT. Its protein product is CSVEGGGQAIRNTEAFF.

The chain's CDR3 is CASSLVSGFLSTDTQYF. The CDR3, as DNA: TGTGCCAGCAGCTTAGTGTCGGGGTTCCTTAGCACAGATACGCAGTATTTT. The chain couples TRBV7-9 to TRBJ2-3; D perhaps matches TRBD2 (5 bases). This CDR3 comprises 17 residues. Per germline, CDR1 SEHNR and CDR2 FQNEAQ (reference sequence). The V gene lost 1 base and the J gene lost 0 bases, with 14 bases spanning the gap.

The chain uses TRBV6-6 and TRBJ1-4; 10 bases fit TRBD1. The CDR3 extends over 14 amino acids. Germline lookup yields CDR1 MNHNY and CDR2 SVGAGI (reference sequence). V shed 7 bases and J 10 bases; nucleotides not matched to a gene: 9. This chain's CDR3 is CASNGGQGRAKLFF. The CDR3 coding sequence is TGTGCCAGCAATGGGGGACAGGGGAGGGCAAAACTGTTTTTT.

This clone was picked up one time. This rearrangement joins TRBV9 to TRBJ1-5; 8 bases agree with TRBD1. Germline-derived CDR1 and CDR2 are SGDLS and YYNGEE. The V segment lost 6 bases and the J segment 3 bases; nucleotides outside the gene matches: 23. This CDR3 spans 20 amino acids. As DNA, the CDR3 is TGTGCCAGCAATTGGACAGGGACGGCCGGTCTTGGTCAACTCAATCAGCCCCAGCATTTT. Its protein product is CASNWTGTAGLGQLNQPQHF.

The CDR3 DNA reads TGTGCCAGCAGCCAAGATATAGCGGGAGAGACAGATACGCAGTATTTT. Amino acid sequence: CASSQDIAGETDTQYF. The chain is built from TRBV4-2 and TRBJ2-3; 9 nucleotides line up with TRBD2. With V trimmed by 0 bases and J by 3 bases, 4 bases remained unmatched. CDR3 size: 16 residues. Germline assignment: CDR1 LGHNA and CDR2 YNFKEQ.

This chain joins TRBV4-2 and TRBJ2-5; 8 bases line up with TRBD2. Unmatched junction bases numbered 11, after V lost 4 bases and J lost 4 bases. The CDR3 has 16 amino acids. The germline gives CDR1 LGHNA, CDR2 YNFKEQ. The DNA for the CDR3 is TGTGCCAGCAGCCCAAAAGCGGGAGTAGAAGGAGAGACCCAGTACTTC. It is translated as CASSPKAGVEGETQYF.